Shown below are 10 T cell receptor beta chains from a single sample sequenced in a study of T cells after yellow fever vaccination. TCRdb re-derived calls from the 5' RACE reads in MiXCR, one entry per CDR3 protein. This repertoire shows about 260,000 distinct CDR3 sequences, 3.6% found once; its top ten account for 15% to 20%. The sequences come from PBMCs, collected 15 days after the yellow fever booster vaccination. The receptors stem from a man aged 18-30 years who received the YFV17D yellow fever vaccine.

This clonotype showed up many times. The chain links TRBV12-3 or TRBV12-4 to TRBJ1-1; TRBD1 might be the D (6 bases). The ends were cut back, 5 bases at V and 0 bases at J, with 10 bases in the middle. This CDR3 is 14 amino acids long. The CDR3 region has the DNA TGTGCCAGCAGTCGGACAGCTATGAACACTGAAGCTTTCTTT. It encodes CASSRTAMNTEAFF.

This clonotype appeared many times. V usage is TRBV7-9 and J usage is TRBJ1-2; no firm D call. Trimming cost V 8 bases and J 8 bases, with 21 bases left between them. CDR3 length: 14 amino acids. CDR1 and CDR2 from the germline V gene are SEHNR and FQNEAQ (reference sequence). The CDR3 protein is CASAPRRRGGGYTF. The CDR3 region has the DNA TGTGCCAGCGCCCCGCGAAGGAGAGGAGGAGGCTACACCTTC. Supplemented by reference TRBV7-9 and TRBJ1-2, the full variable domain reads DTGVSQNPRHKITKRGQNVTFRCDPISEHNRLYWYRQTLGQGPEFLTYFQNEAQLEKSRLLSDRFSAERPKGSFSTLEIQRTEQGDSAMYLCASAPRRRGGGYTFGSGTRLTVV.

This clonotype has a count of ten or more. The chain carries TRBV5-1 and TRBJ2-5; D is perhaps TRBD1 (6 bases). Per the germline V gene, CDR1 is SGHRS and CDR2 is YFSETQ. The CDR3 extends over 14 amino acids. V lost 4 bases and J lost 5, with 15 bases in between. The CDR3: CASSPRGSLETQYF. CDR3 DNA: TGCGCCAGCAGCCCGAGGGGGTCTCTGGAGACCCAGTACTTC.

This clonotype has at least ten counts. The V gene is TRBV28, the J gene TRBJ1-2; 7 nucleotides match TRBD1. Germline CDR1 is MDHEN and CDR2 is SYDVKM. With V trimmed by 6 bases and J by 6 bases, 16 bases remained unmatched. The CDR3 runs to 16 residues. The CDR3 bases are TGTGCCAGCAGCGGTGCATTAAGACAGGGAAGGGATGGCTACACCTTC. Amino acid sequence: CASSGALRQGRDGYTF.

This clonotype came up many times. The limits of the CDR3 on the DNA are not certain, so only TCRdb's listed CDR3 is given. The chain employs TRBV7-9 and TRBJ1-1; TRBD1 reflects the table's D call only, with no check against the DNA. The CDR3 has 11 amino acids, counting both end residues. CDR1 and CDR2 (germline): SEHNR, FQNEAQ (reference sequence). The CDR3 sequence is CASSFGTGSFF.

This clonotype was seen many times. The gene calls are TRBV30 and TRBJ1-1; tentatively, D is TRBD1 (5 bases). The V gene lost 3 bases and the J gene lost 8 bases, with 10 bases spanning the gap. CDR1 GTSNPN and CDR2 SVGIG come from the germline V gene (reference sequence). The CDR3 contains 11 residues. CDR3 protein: CAWSLGGEAFF. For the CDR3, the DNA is TGTGCCTGGAGCCTCGGGGGGGAAGCTTTCTTT.

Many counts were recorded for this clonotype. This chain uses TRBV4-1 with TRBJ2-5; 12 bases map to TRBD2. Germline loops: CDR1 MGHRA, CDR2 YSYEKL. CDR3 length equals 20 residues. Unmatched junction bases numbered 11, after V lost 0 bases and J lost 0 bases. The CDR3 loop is CASSQEGVLAGGQDQETQYF. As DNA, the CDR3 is TGCGCCAGCAGCCAAGAAGGGGTACTAGCGGGGGGCCAAGACCAAGAGACCCAGTACTTC.

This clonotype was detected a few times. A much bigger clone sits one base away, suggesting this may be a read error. CDR3 loop: CASGFPPNEQFF. CDR3 DNA sequence: TGTGCCAGCGGCTTTCCGCCGAATGAGCAGTTCTTC. The chain combines TRBV7-2 with TRBJ2-1; D uncertain. CDR3 length equals 12 residues. Germline-derived CDR1 and CDR2 are SGHTA and FQGNSA.

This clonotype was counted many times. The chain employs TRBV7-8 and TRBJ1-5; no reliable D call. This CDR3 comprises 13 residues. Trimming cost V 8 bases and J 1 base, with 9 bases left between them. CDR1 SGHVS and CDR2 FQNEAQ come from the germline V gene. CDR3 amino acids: CASGPGSNQPQHF. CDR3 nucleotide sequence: TGTGCCAGCGGACCTGGGAGCAATCAGCCCCAGCATTTT. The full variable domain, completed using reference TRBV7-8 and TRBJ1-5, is GAGVSQSPRYKVAKRGQDVALRCDPISGHVSLFWYQQALGQGPEFLTYFQNEAQLDKSGLPSDRFFAERPEGSVSTLKIQRTQQEDSAVYLCASGPGSNQPQHFGDGTRLSIL.

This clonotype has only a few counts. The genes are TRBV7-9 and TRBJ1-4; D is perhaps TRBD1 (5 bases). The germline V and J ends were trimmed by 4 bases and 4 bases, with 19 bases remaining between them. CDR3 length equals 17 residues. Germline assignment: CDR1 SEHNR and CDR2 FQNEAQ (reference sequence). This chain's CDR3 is CASSSRQSNPVNEKLFF. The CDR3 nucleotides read TGTGCCAGCAGCTCCAGACAGTCCAACCCAGTTAATGAAAAACTGTTTTTT.